This T cell receptor (beta chain) was captured in a study of blood T cell repertoires in COVID-19. Germline V CDR1 and CDR2: SGHRS, YFSETQ. This CDR3 has 15 amino acids. V was pared by 4 bases and J by 10 bases, with 10 bases of the junction left unmatched. Clones were read by immunoSEQ multiplex PCR, and TCRdb kept only the in-frame ones, dropping some. This sample has over 250,000 clones; around 85% occur once, and the top ten carry approximately 10%. The clonotype originates from a woman in her 70s with acute or convalescent COVID-19. The rearrangement joins TRBV5-1 to TRBJ2-6; TRBD1 aligns across 8 bases. The sequenced sample was peripheral blood. CDR3 residues: CASSPRTGKANVLTF. The CDR3 nucleotides read TGCGCCAGCAGCCCCCGGACAGGGAAGGCTAACGTCCTGACTTTC.